This entry describes one T cell receptor (beta chain). Original analysis: Estimates of nucleated cell counts were drawn from the amplification of reference gene primers. The data were produced by immunoSEQ multiplex PCR, yet TCRdb's version contains in-frame clones alone and is incomplete. Clonal size and the V and J genes are those of that table, whereas D and trimming came from the DNA. In the table there are some 90,000 clones, about 82% of which are singletons. These data are taken from a study of blood T cell repertoires in COVID-19. Background on the study: From T cells, B-cell-depleted T cells, or PBMCs came the material, which was cDNA or gDNA.

Sample: peripheral blood. The receptor was derived from a human donor in a cohort sampled during active COVID-19.

The CDR3 loop is CASSPSEGNEQFF. Here the CDR3 DNA reads TGTGCCAGCTCACCCAGCGAGGGCAATGAGCAGTTCTTC. The chain combines TRBV18 with TRBJ2-1, with a weak D call TRBD2 (5 bases). This CDR3 is 13 amino acids long. Trimming cost V 3 bases and J 6 bases, with 9 bases left between them. Germline CDR1 and CDR2: KGHSH and LQKENI.